These 23 T cell receptor beta chains were all obtained from the same sample, sequenced in a study of blood T cell repertoires in COVID-19. Profiled with immunoSEQ multiplex PCR; TCRdb holds only in-frame clones, not every one. The sample has about 50,000 clones; roughly 85% are singletons. Sequencing was performed on peripheral blood. Receptors were obtained from a man between 60 and 75 years old with acute or convalescent COVID-19.

V and J are TRBV19 and TRBJ1-5; TRBD1 aligns across 7 bases. Germline loops: CDR1 LNHDA, CDR2 SQIVND (reference sequence). CDR3 length: 17 residues. With V trimmed by 7 bases and J by 2 bases, 14 bases remained unmatched. CDR3 bases: TGTGCCAGTACTAATGGGCTACGGACAGGTGGCAATCAGCCCCAGCATTTT. Protein: CASTNGLRTGGNQPQHF. Based on the CDR3 plus reference TRBV19 and TRBJ1-5, the full variable domain is DGGITQSPKYLFRKEGQNVTLSCEQNLNHDAMYWYRQDPGQGLRLIYYSQIVNDFQKGDIAEGYSVSREKKESFPLTVTSAQKNPTAFYLCASTNGLRTGGNQPQHFGDGTRLSIL.

V gene TRBV2 combines with J gene TRBJ2-5, with D possibly matching TRBD2 (5 bases). V lost 4 bases and J lost 7, with 7 bases in between. This CDR3 region has 11 residues. The germline gives CDR1 SNHLY, CDR2 FYNNEI. As DNA, the CDR3 is TGTGCCAGCAGTGCGAGGGCGACCCAGTACTTC. It is translated as CASSARATQYF.

The chain has TRBV6-6 and TRBJ2-5; the match to TRBD2 covers 12 bases. Germline-derived CDR1 and CDR2 are MNHNY and SVGAGI (reference sequence). V shed 4 bases, J shed 1 base, and the junction held 4 bases outside the gene matches. The CDR3 has 16 amino acids. CDR3 amino acids: CASSSTSGRTQETQYF. The CDR3 nucleotides read TGTGCCAGCAGTTCTACTAGCGGGAGGACCCAAGAGACCCAGTACTTC.

The gene calls are TRBV11-2 and TRBJ2-2; D is unresolved. Trimming shortened V by 6 bases and J by 4 bases, and 12 bases separated the two germline ends. Per the germline V gene, CDR1 is SGHAT and CDR2 is FQNNGV. The CDR3 covers 14 residues. Written as DNA, the CDR3 is TGTGCCAGCAGTTCGCTAGGATCCACCGGGGAGCTGTTTTTT. Protein: CASSSLGSTGELFF.

The rearrangement links TRBV19 to TRBJ1-1, with 8 bases that match TRBD1. CDR1 and CDR2 (germline): LNHDA, SQIVND (reference sequence). The length of the CDR3 is 17 residues. Trimming took 3 bases from V and 3 from J; bases not matched to a gene: 12. The CDR3, as DNA: TGTGCCAGTAGTATTCTGGGGCAGGGGGCGAGGTACACTGAAGCTTTCTTT. It is translated as CASSILGQGARYTEAFF.

The V and J genes are TRBV29-1 and TRBJ1-1; the D gene is possibly TRBD1 (5 bases). The CDR3 sequence is 13 residues long. Germline CDR1 SQVTM, CDR2 ANQGSEA. The germline V and J ends were trimmed by 4 bases and 1 base, with 10 bases remaining between them. The CDR3 is CSVGTGENTEAFF. Here the CDR3 DNA reads TGCAGCGTTGGGACGGGGGAGAACACTGAAGCTTTCTTT.

The rearrangement uses TRBV11-2 and TRBJ2-2; TRBD1 is a possible D gene (5 bases). Germline CDR1 reads SGHAT; CDR2 reads FQNNGV. V lost 5 bases, J lost 3 bases, and 13 bases lay in between. The CDR3 covers 15 residues. The CDR3 loop is CASSPFGQDTGELFF. The CDR3 nucleotides are TGTGCCAGCAGCCCCTTTGGACAAGACACCGGGGAGCTGTTTTTT.

This chain uses TRBV6-6 with TRBJ2-2, with 13 bases identical to TRBD2. Germline-derived CDR1 and CDR2 are MNHNY and SVGAGI (reference sequence). The CDR3 contains 15 residues. After removal of 4 bases from V and 6 bases from J, the junction contained 2 bases not matched to a gene. The CDR3 reads CASSLGLAGAGELFF. The CDR3 DNA follows: TGTGCCAGCAGTTTAGGACTAGCGGGAGCCGGGGAGCTGTTTTTT.

The genes are TRBV30 and TRBJ1-4, with TRBD1 matching 8 bases. V shed 0 bases, J shed 10 bases, and the junction held 4 bases outside the gene matches. The CDR3 consists of 13 residues. The germline V gene encodes CDR1 GTSNPN and CDR2 SVGIG (reference sequence). This CDR3 is CAWSVRDRLKLFF. CDR3 DNA: TGTGCCTGGAGTGTTCGGGACAGGTTAAAACTGTTTTTT.

The CDR3 nucleotides are TGCGCCAGCAGCCCTCCGGGACAGAGAGAAAAACTGTTTTTT. Translated: CASSPPGQREKLFF. The rearrangement joins TRBV5-1 to TRBJ1-4; TRBD1 matches at 7 bases. V dropped 4 bases and J dropped 8; count of bases not matched to a gene: 8. This CDR3 is 14 amino acids long. Germline V gives CDR1 SGHRS, CDR2 YFSETQ.

This sequence joins TRBV27 and TRBJ1-2; 8 bases agree with TRBD1. V was pared by 4 bases and J by 8 bases, with 12 bases of the junction left unmatched. The CDR3 spans 15 residues. Per the germline V gene, CDR1 is MNHEY and CDR2 is SMNVEV (reference sequence). CDR3 in DNA: TGTGCCAGCAGTTACAGAACAGGGGGGGCCTTAGGCTACACCTTC. It yields the protein CASSYRTGGALGYTF.

The rearrangement joins TRBV4-1 to TRBJ2-7, with 8 nucleotides matching TRBD2. J gave up 5 bases and V 3 bases, and 9 bases lay outside the gene matches. CDR1 and CDR2 (germline): MGHRA, YSYEKL. The CDR3 sequence is 15 residues long. The CDR3 coding sequence is TGCGCCAGCAGCCATCCCTCCGGGGGGGCGGACGAGCAGTACTTC. It is translated as CASSHPSGGADEQYF.

The chain recombines TRBV5-3 with TRBJ2-7; TRBD2 aligns across 8 bases. TRBV5-3 is an ORF, and what it does is uncertain. The CDR3 is 20 residues long. Trimming cost V 4 bases and J 2 bases; bases outside gene matches: 23. CDR3 loop: CARSPFIRLAPPRPAYEQYF. CDR3 DNA sequence: TGTGCCAGAAGCCCTTTCATTCGACTAGCGCCTCCCCGTCCCGCCTACGAGCAGTACTTC.

In its sample, this clone was seen a few times. The same CDR3 can be traced to other DNA sequences in this sample. The chain couples TRBV29-1 to TRBJ2-7; 7 nucleotides agree with TRBD1. Germline CDR1 and CDR2: SQVTM and ANQGSEA. This CDR3 has 13 residues. The V segment lost 5 bases and the J segment 1 base; nucleotides outside the gene matches: 5. CDR3 residues: CSVWTGGSYEQYF. DNA of the CDR3: TGCAGCGTTTGGACAGGTGGATCCTACGAGCAGTACTTC.

CDR3 protein: CASRTAPGNTIYF. The CDR3 nucleotides are TGTGCCAGCAGGACTGCTCCTGGAAACACCATATATTTT. The rearrangement links TRBV6-5 to TRBJ1-3; D gene uncertain. Germline CDR1 MNHEY, CDR2 SVGAGI. The CDR3 covers 13 residues. Trimming cost V 6 bases and J 2 bases, with 8 bases left between them.

The chain links TRBV6-5 to TRBJ1-5; tentatively, D is TRBD1 (6 bases). The CDR3 is 14 residues long. CDR1 and CDR2 (germline): MNHEY, SVGAGI. Trimming removed 6 bases at V and 5 bases at J, with 14 bases between. The DNA for the CDR3 is TGTGCCAGCAGAACGACGACAGGCTATCAGCCCCAGCATTTT. Its translation: CASRTTTGYQPQHF.

This clone came up once. The gene calls are TRBV15 and TRBJ2-1; D possibly corresponds to TRBD2 (6 bases). V gave up 0 bases and J gave up 10 bases, with 10 bases separating them. Germline-derived CDR1 and CDR2 are LNHNV and YYDKDF (reference sequence). CDR3 length equals 13 residues. The CDR3 DNA reads as TGTGCCACCAGCAGAGATGGCCTAGCGGAGCAGTTCTTC. Protein sequence: CATSRDGLAEQFF.

This clone was seen only once. J is TRBJ2-1 and V is TRBV5-1; 7 bases are shared with TRBD2. The CDR3 runs to 13 residues. Trimming took 6 bases from V and 7 from J; bases not matched to a gene: 7. CDR1 is SGHRS and CDR2 is YFSETQ in the germline V gene. Here the CDR3 reads CASTVWGGNEQFF. The CDR3 DNA reads as TGCGCCAGCACCGTTTGGGGGGGGAATGAGCAGTTCTTC.

The chain carries TRBV5-5 and TRBJ1-2; D unclear. CDR1 and CDR2 from the germline V gene are SGHKS and YYEKEE (reference sequence). This CDR3 is 13 amino acids long. V was cut by 4 bases and J by 3 bases, with 10 bases left in between. In nucleotides, the CDR3 is TGTGCCAGCAGCCAAGGACTGGACTATGGCTACACCTTC. This encodes CASSQGLDYGYTF.

The CDR3 loop reads CASIYSGRASYNEQFF. In DNA form, the CDR3 reads TGTGCCAGCATCTATAGCGGGAGGGCCTCCTACAATGAGCAGTTCTTC. This chain links TRBV27 with TRBJ2-1, with TRBD2 matching 11 bases. With 7 bases clipped from V and 0 bases from J, the junction kept 5 bases outside the gene matches. The CDR3 contains 16 residues. The germline V gene encodes CDR1 MNHEY and CDR2 SMNVEV (reference sequence).

This chain connects TRBV7-9 to TRBJ2-1, with 12 bases matching TRBD2. The trim removed 6 bases at V and 5 bases at J, leaving 5 bases unmatched. CDR1 is SEHNR and CDR2 is FQNEAQ in the germline V gene (reference sequence). The CDR3 has 15 amino acids. Written as DNA, the CDR3 is TGTGCCAGCAGTCGACGACTAGCGGGAGACAATGAGCAGTTCTTC. Translated, it gives CASSRRLAGDNEQFF. The complete variable domain, with remaining parts taken from reference TRBV7-9 and TRBJ2-1, reads DTGVSQNPRHKITKRGQNVTFRCDPISEHNRLYWYRQTLGQGPEFLTYFQNEAQLEKSRLLSDRFSAERPKGSFSTLEIQRTEQGDSAMYLCASSRRLAGDNEQFFGPGTRLTVL.

The chain combines TRBV5-1 with TRBJ2-7, with D possibly matching TRBD1 (6 bases). V dropped 0 bases and J dropped 6 bases, with 16 bases sitting between them. The CDR3 length is 15 residues. CDR1 is SGHRS, CDR2 YFSETQ, per germline. Here the CDR3 DNA reads TGCGCCAGCAGCTTGGCCCAGGGGTGGCTTGGCGAGCAGTACTTC. Encoded protein: CASSLAQGWLGEQYF.

This chain joins TRBV18 and TRBJ2-2; no clear D gene. V was clipped by 2 bases and J by 6 bases, with 10 bases between them. The CDR3 contains 14 residues. Germline CDR1 KGHSH, CDR2 LQKENI. Here the CDR3 reads CASSPGSEAGELFF. The CDR3 region has the DNA TGTGCCAGCTCACCAGGCAGTGAGGCCGGGGAGCTGTTTTTT.